The entry that follows covers one TCR beta chain sequence. Looked up from germline, CDR1 is ENHRY and CDR2 is SYGVKD. Trimming removed 8 bases at V and 6 bases at J, with 15 bases between. The CDR3 sequence is 13 residues long. This entry comes from a study of shared T cell receptors in the human thymus. TCRdb keeps only in-frame clones here, not all; method: immunoSEQ multiplex PCR. The table includes 65,000 to 70,000 clones, about 95% detected once. The sequence derives from a human donor. The chain employs TRBV10-3 and TRBJ2-3; no firm D call. Specimen: thymocytes. The CDR3 loop is CAISSGFVDTQYF. In DNA form, the CDR3 reads TGTGCCATCTCGTCCGGCTTCGTGGATACGCAGTATTTT.